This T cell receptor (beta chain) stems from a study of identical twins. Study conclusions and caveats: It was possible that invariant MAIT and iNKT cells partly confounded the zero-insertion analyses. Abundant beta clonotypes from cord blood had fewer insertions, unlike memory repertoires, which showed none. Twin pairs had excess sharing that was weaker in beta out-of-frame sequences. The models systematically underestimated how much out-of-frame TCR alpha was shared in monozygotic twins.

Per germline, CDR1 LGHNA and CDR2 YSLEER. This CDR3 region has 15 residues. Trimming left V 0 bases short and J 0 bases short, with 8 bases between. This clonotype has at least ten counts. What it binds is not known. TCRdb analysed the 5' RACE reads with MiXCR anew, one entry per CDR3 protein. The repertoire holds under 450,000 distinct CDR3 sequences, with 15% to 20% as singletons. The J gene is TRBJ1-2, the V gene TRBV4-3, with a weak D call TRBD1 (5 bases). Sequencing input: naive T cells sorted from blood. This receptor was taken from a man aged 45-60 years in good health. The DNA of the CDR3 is TGCGCCAGCAGCCAAGACGACAGAGCTAACTATGGCTACACCTTC. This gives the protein CASSQDDRANYGYTF.